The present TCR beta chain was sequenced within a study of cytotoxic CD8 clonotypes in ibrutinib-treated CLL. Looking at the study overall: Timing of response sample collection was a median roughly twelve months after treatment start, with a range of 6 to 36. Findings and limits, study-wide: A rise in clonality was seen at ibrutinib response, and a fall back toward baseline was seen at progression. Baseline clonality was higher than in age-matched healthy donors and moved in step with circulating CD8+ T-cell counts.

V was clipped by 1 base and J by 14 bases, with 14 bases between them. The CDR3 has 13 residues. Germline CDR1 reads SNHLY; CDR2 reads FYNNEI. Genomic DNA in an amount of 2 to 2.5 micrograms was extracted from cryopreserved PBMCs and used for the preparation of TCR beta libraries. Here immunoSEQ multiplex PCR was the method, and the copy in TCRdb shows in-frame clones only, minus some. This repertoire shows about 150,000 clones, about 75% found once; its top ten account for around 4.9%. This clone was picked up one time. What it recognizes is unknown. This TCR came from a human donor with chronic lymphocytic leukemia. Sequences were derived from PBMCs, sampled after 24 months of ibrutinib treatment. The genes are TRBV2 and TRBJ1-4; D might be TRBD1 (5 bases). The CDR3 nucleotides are TGTGCCAGCAGTGAAGGGGACGTTGGGACGCTGTTTTTT. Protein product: CASSEGDVGTLFF.